Below, 30 T cell receptor beta chains from the same sample are listed, as sequenced in a study of blood T cell repertoires in COVID-19 (dated by TCRdb to between 2020 and 2021). Library preparation was by the immunoSEQ multiplex PCR assay. Entries here come from immuneACCESS through TCRdb and include only in-frame sequences with V and J called. Some clones fail to appear in such tables; in the studies checked, an unresolved V gene covers under half of the shortfall, and the cause of the remainder is unknown. Across this sample there are about 120,000 clones, with more than 85% seen only once. About a fifth of the sample goes to the ten largest clones. What was sequenced was peripheral blood. All receptors derive from a human donor with acute or convalescent COVID-19. The donor label of this sample is uncertain.

This chain connects TRBV28 to TRBJ1-4; D is perhaps TRBD1 (6 bases). Germline assignment: CDR1 MDHEN and CDR2 SYDVKM. This CDR3 spans 14 amino acids. The germline V and J ends were trimmed by 6 bases and 8 bases, with 16 bases remaining between them. The CDR3 reads CASRTQGMREKLFF. In DNA form, the CDR3 reads TGTGCCAGCAGGACACAGGGAATGAGGGAAAAACTGTTTTTT.

The rearrangement uses TRBV15 and TRBJ1-6, with D perhaps TRBD1 (6 bases). CDR1 is LNHNV, CDR2 YYDKDF, per germline (reference sequence). Trimming pared 0 bases from V and 5 bases from J, leaving 17 bases between. The CDR3 is 18 residues long. CDR3 nucleotide sequence: TGTGCCACCAGCAGAGATTACGGGGGGGCAGGAGATAATTCACCCCTCCACTTT. This codes for CATSRDYGGAGDNSPLHF.

The genes are TRBV2 and TRBJ2-3; tentative D call: TRBD1 (6 bases). Per the germline V gene, CDR1 is SNHLY and CDR2 is FYNNEI. V dropped 8 bases and J dropped 2 bases, with 14 bases sitting between them. This CDR3 has 14 residues. The CDR3 DNA is TGTGCCAGCCTAGCCAGGGGTGTCACAGATACGCAGTATTTT. Translated: CASLARGVTDTQYF.

V is TRBV12-3 or TRBV12-4 and J is TRBJ1-1; D unresolved. The CDR3 length is 13 residues. V was clipped by 5 bases and J by 2 bases, with 9 bases between them. CDR3: CASSGYRNTEAFF. The CDR3, as DNA: TGTGCCAGCAGTGGTTACAGAAACACTGAAGCTTTCTTT.

The genes are TRBV6-5 and TRBJ1-2; a weak D match, TRBD1 (5 bases). The germline V gene has CDR1 MNHEY and CDR2 SVGAGI. The V gene lost 5 bases and the J gene lost 0 bases, with 10 bases spanning the gap. The CDR3 runs 14 residues. The CDR3 sequence: CASSRTPTNYGYTF. In DNA form, the CDR3 reads TGTGCCAGCAGTCGGACACCTACTAACTATGGCTACACCTTC.

The chain carries TRBV6-5 and TRBJ1-5, with D perhaps TRBD1 (5 bases). Trimming removed 5 bases at V and 0 bases at J, with 8 bases between. In germline, CDR1 is MNHEY, CDR2 SVGAGI. This CDR3 has 14 residues. The CDR3 bases are TGTGCCAGCAGTCAGGGTAGTAGCAATCAGCCCCAGCATTTT. This codes for CASSQGSSNQPQHF.

This clone appeared once. This chain joins TRBV6-6 and TRBJ1-2; 8 bases agree with TRBD1. The CDR3 is 14 residues long. The junction had 12 bases not matched to a gene; V was cut back by 6 bases and J by 9 bases. CDR1 is MNHNY, CDR2 SVGAGI, per germline (reference sequence). The CDR3 loop reads CASSTPGQADRYTF. In nucleotides, the CDR3 is TGTGCCAGCAGCACCCCGGGACAGGCTGATCGCTACACCTTC.

This chain uses TRBV5-1 with TRBJ1-2; D not resolved. The CDR3 spans 12 residues. V gave up 4 bases and J gave up 8 bases, with 12 bases separating them. CDR1 and CDR2 (germline): SGHRS, YFSETQ. The CDR3 DNA follows: TGCGCCAGCAGCCCCGAGCTGGAGGGCTACACCTTC. The encoded protein is CASSPELEGYTF. The entire variable domain, with the rest obtained from reference TRBV5-1 and TRBJ1-2, is as follows: KAGVTQTPRYLIKTRGQQVTLSCSPISGHRSVSWYQQTPGQGLQFLFEYFSETQRNKGNFPGRFSGRQFSNSRSEMNVSTLELGDSALYLCASSPELEGYTFGSGTRLTVV.

The CDR3 DNA sequence: TGTGCCATCAGTAAACAGGGAATGGATGGCTACACCTTC. Translation gives CAISKQGMDGYTF. The rearrangement links TRBV10-3 to TRBJ1-2; maybe TRBD1 (6 bases). Between the trimmed V and J ends, which lost 5 bases and 6 bases, there was a span of 13 bases. CDR3 size: 13 residues. Germline lookup yields CDR1 ENHRY and CDR2 SYGVKD.

The chain has TRBV4-3 and TRBJ1-2; D call uncertain. CDR1 LGHNA and CDR2 YSLEER come from the germline V gene. V was clipped by 1 base and J by 1 base, with 10 bases between them. The CDR3 totals 15 residues. For the CDR3, the DNA is TGCGCCAGCAGCCAAGGTTTCACAGTTAACTATGGCTACACCTTC. Its protein is CASSQGFTVNYGYTF.

This sequence joins TRBV6-1 and TRBJ2-1, with 11 bases that match TRBD2. J was trimmed by 10 bases and V by 2 bases; bases with no gene match: 10. From germline, CDR1 is MNHNS and CDR2 SASEGT. CDR3 length equals 16 residues. CDR3 DNA: TGTGCCAGCAGTGAAAAAATGGCTAGCGGGGGGCAGGAGCAGTTCTTC. Amino acids: CASSEKMASGGQEQFF.

This chain uses TRBV6-5 with TRBJ1-2; 8 bases agree with TRBD1. The CDR3 totals 13 residues. The V gene end was trimmed by 5 bases and the J gene end by 6 bases; junction bases not matched to a gene: 5. Germline V gene lookup returns CDR1 MNHEY and CDR2 SVGAGI. The CDR3 nucleotides read TGTGCCAGCAGTCTGACAGGGGTCGATGGCTACACCTTC. Its translation: CASSLTGVDGYTF.

This clone has only one observation. The chain joins TRBV4-1 to TRBJ1-2, with D maybe TRBD1 (6 bases). V was shortened by 4 bases and J by 3 bases, with 12 bases between the two germline ends. Germline lookup yields CDR1 MGHRA and CDR2 YSYEKL. The CDR3 runs to 14 residues. In DNA form, the CDR3 reads TGCGCCAGCAGCCCCCCCGGGACATACTATGGCTACACCTTC. Residues: CASSPPGTYYGYTF.

V is TRBV24-1 and J is TRBJ1-6; the D gene is possibly TRBD1 (6 bases). Trimming took 8 bases from V and 8 from J, leaving 15 bases between them. CDR3 length: 14 residues. CDR1 is KGHDR, CDR2 SFDVKD, per germline. As DNA, the CDR3 is TGTGCCACCAAGGGGGGGGGCGCTTATTCACCCCTCCACTTT. Translated, it gives CATKGGGAYSPLHF.

The chain's CDR3 is CAWRPRGALTPYEQYF. The CDR3 bases are TGTGCCTGGAGGCCCAGGGGGGCCCTCACCCCGTACGAGCAGTACTTC. The V call is TRBV30, the J call TRBJ2-7; D might be TRBD1 (7 bases). V shed 3 bases and J shed 4 bases, with 22 bases lying between them. CDR1 is GTSNPN, CDR2 SVGIG, per germline (reference sequence). The CDR3 length is 16 residues.

This clone turned up a few times. Other DNA sequences of this sample code for an identical CDR3. The chain has TRBV7-2 and TRBJ1-4, with TRBD1 as a possible D gene (5 bases). Germline V gene lookup returns CDR1 SGHTA and CDR2 FQGNSA. This CDR3 spans 14 amino acids. V dropped 1 base and J dropped 8 bases, with 11 bases sitting between them. The CDR3 DNA sequence: TGTGCCAGCAGCTTAGGGCAGGGTGCGGAAAAACTGTTTTTT. It codes for CASSLGQGAEKLFF.

The chain is built from TRBV19 and TRBJ2-1; D may be TRBD1 (6 bases). With 4 bases removed from V and 9 bases from J, the gap between germline ends came to 13 bases. This CDR3 has 13 residues. Germline-derived CDR1 and CDR2 are LNHDA and SQIVND (reference sequence). CDR3 sequence: CASSTRQESEQFF. Here the CDR3 DNA reads TGTGCCAGTAGTACCCGACAGGAAAGTGAGCAGTTCTTC.

This clone was seen just once. V usage is TRBV5-6 and J usage is TRBJ2-7, with 11 bases that match TRBD1. V lost 0 bases to trimming and J lost 1 base; unmatched junction nucleotides: 6. The V gene's germline CDR1 is SGHDT and CDR2 YYEEEE. CDR3 size: 17 residues. CDR3 nucleotides: TGTGCCAGCAGCTTGGTTGGGACAGGGGGATTTTCCTACGAGCAGTACTTC. It specifies CASSLVGTGGFSYEQYF.

The chain has TRBV18 and TRBJ1-5; D ambiguous. CDR3 length: 13 residues. The V gene's germline CDR1 is KGHSH and CDR2 LQKENI. V lost 3 bases and J 6 bases, leaving 9 bases between the germline ends. CDR3 residues: CASSPGARQPQHF. DNA for the CDR3: TGTGCCAGCTCACCGGGCGCTCGTCAGCCCCAGCATTTT.

The J gene is TRBJ1-6, the V gene TRBV5-8; 11 positions agree with TRBD1. The CDR3 runs 16 residues. Germline V gene lookup returns CDR1 SGHTS and CDR2 YDEGEE. V lost 6 bases, J lost 9 bases, and 11 bases stayed unmatched. The chain's CDR3 is CASTKYGQGAGSPLHF. The CDR3 bases are TGTGCCAGCACCAAATACGGACAGGGGGCAGGTTCACCCCTCCACTTT.

By sample share, this clone is medium-sized. This chain uses TRBV5-4 with TRBJ1-2; 9 nucleotides agree with TRBD1. Germline CDR1 is SGHNT and CDR2 is YYREEE (reference sequence). The CDR3 contains 16 residues. V trimming: 5 bases; J trimming: 4 bases; junction bases outside the gene matches: 12. The CDR3 nucleotides are TGTGCCAGCAGGAGGAATACCGGGACAGGGAGCTATGGCTACACCTTC. Its translation is CASRRNTGTGSYGYTF.

The V call is TRBV28, the J call TRBJ1-5; no definite D call. V shed 3 bases and J shed 7 bases, with 10 bases lying between them. In germline, CDR1 is MDHEN, CDR2 SYDVKM. The CDR3 consists of 13 residues. CDR3 nucleotides: TGTGCCAGCAGTTTTGGACTCTACCAGCCCCAGCATTTT. It is translated as CASSFGLYQPQHF.

With respect to this clone: At one end the junction does not follow the germline gene, possibly because of a read error. The chain uses TRBV28 and TRBJ2-3; TRBD2 matches 7 bases. Germline V gene data show CDR1 as MDHEN and CDR2 as SYDVKM. CDR3 length: 17 residues. For the CDR3, the DNA is TGTGCAAGCAGTCTTACCCCCTCTAGCGGAGTTACAGATACGCAGTATTTT. Translation gives CASSLTPSSGVTDTQYF.

The chain combines TRBV15 with TRBJ2-6, with a weak D call TRBD2 (6 bases). The germline V gene encodes CDR1 LNHNV and CDR2 YYDKDF (reference sequence). Trimming removed 5 bases from V and 0 bases from J, with 23 bases in between. The CDR3 spans 20 residues. CDR3 in DNA: TGTGCCACCAGCCCATTCTGGAGGGCCCACCCTCACTCTGGGGCCAACGTCCTGACTTTC. It translates to CATSPFWRAHPHSGANVLTF.

The rearrangement links TRBV6-6 to TRBJ1-1; D gene unclear. The CDR3 has 13 residues. Per germline, CDR1 MNHNY and CDR2 SVGAGI (reference sequence). V was trimmed by 6 bases and J by 2 bases, leaving 10 bases between them. The DNA of the CDR3 is TGTGCCAGCAGACCCACACGAAACACTGAAGCTTTCTTT. It encodes CASRPTRNTEAFF.

The rearrangement links TRBV7-3 to TRBJ2-1; a weak D match, TRBD2 (6 bases). Trimming took off 3 bases at V and 5 bases at J, with 14 bases between the two ends. The CDR3 totals 15 residues. Germline loops: CDR1 SGHTA, CDR2 FQGTGA. CDR3 sequence (DNA): TGTGCCAGCAGCTTGAGTGCGGGATTCCACAATGAGCAGTTCTTC. This encodes CASSLSAGFHNEQFF.

The chain couples TRBV6-5 to TRBJ2-7; 7 bases map to TRBD1. CDR1 is MNHEY and CDR2 is SVGAGI in the germline V gene. CDR3 length equals 15 residues. Trimming cost V 0 bases and J 2 bases; bases outside gene matches: 4. The CDR3 nucleotides read TGTGCCAGCAGTTACTCCGGGGACAGACCCTACGAGCAGTACTTC. Protein: CASSYSGDRPYEQYF.

The V and J genes are TRBV6-5 and TRBJ1-3; TRBD1 matches 8 bases. This CDR3 region has 15 residues. CDR1 is MNHEY and CDR2 is SVGAGI in the germline V gene. V gave up 5 bases and J gave up 3 bases; unmatched junction bases: 6. The CDR3 DNA reads as TGTGCCAGCAGTCTACAGGGGGGCTATGGAAACACCATATATTTT. Translation: CASSLQGGYGNTIYF.

The V call is TRBV5-1, the J call TRBJ2-3; 10 nucleotides agree with TRBD1. This CDR3 region has 16 residues. V dropped 2 bases and J dropped 1; count of bases not matched to a gene: 4. Germline V gene sequence: CDR1 SGHRS, CDR2 YFSETQ. This CDR3 is CASSFGTGDGTDTQYF. CDR3 nucleotide sequence: TGCGCCAGCAGCTTCGGGACAGGGGACGGCACAGATACGCAGTATTTT.

The V and J genes are TRBV6-1 and TRBJ1-1; perhaps TRBD1 as D (5 bases). CDR1 MNHNS and CDR2 SASEGT come from the germline V gene. The length of the CDR3 is 16 residues. Trimming pared 4 bases from V and 5 bases from J, leaving 20 bases between. The CDR3 loop reads CASSARGGGAYTEAFF. The DNA of the CDR3 is TGTGCCAGCAGTGCTCGCGGGGGGGGAGCTTATACTGAAGCTTTCTTT.